This is a list of T cell receptor beta chains from one sample in a study of intratumoral heterogeneity in liver cancer. Assay: immunoSEQ multiplex PCR; the TCRdb copy retains only in-frame clones and omits some. The table lists about 20,000 clones, 73% of them singletons. This sample comprised tumor-adjacent normal tissue, obtained before any cancer treatment. The receptors shown here come from a woman in her 70s with hepatocellular carcinoma. The conserved cysteine and the conserved F or W are not part of the CDR3 here. Each record gives: clone size, V gene, J gene, CDR3 protein. Rows may omit the clone size; those that give it use once, few, many or a size class.

abundance: -; v_gene: TRBV6-5; j_gene: TRBJ2-1; CDR3aa: ASMRGTAAYNEQF
abundance: -; v_gene: TRBV12-3/TRBV12-4; j_gene: TRBJ2-5; CDR3aa: ASSLGETQY
abundance: -; v_gene: TRBV23-1; j_gene: TRBJ2-7; CDR3aa: ASSLDFWEQY
abundance: -; v_gene: TRBV25-1; j_gene: TRBJ1-4; CDR3aa: ASSEAGQATNEKLF
abundance: -; v_gene: TRBV13; j_gene: TRBJ2-4; CDR3aa: ASSSRSTSISKNIQY
abundance: -; v_gene: TRBV5-1; j_gene: TRBJ2-7; CDR3aa: ASSWNRAGYEQY
abundance: few; v_gene: TRBV20-1; j_gene: TRBJ2-1; CDR3aa: SAISEQF
abundance: few; v_gene: TRBV30; j_gene: TRBJ1-6; CDR3aa: AWKLQGMNSPLH
abundance: once; v_gene: TRBV10-3; j_gene: TRBJ2-2; CDR3aa: AISEDRYTGELF
abundance: -; v_gene: TRBV7-2; j_gene: TRBJ2-3; CDR3aa: ASSLDYFGRAEDTQY
abundance: -; v_gene: TRBV7-3; j_gene: TRBJ2-2; CDR3aa: ASSSTGSNTGELF
abundance: -; v_gene: TRBV15; j_gene: TRBJ2-1; CDR3aa: ATSTRLAGGRGGYNEQF
abundance: -; v_gene: TRBV27; j_gene: TRBJ2-3; CDR3aa: ASSFIAGGSPDTQY
abundance: -; v_gene: TRBV30; j_gene: TRBJ2-1; CDR3aa: AWSVFGRLSSYNEQF
abundance: -; v_gene: TRBV18; j_gene: TRBJ2-7; CDR3aa: ASSPLKNYEQY
abundance: -; v_gene: TRBV12-3/TRBV12-4; j_gene: TRBJ2-1; CDR3aa: ASSRAVGRKF
abundance: -; v_gene: TRBV28; j_gene: TRBJ1-2; CDR3aa: ASSSLRQGANYGYT